This T cell receptor (beta chain) was captured in a study of Ad26.COV2.S vaccination and SARS-CoV-2 variants. Study overall: Trial arm assignment for the donor was COV1001 Ad26.COV2.S.

This clone has a single count. The CDR3 is made up of 13 amino acids. V was clipped by 2 bases and J by 2 bases, with 8 bases between them. Germline lookup yields CDR1 SGHKS and CDR2 YYEKEE (reference sequence). The method was immunoSEQ multiplex PCR; TCRdb's version includes in-frame clones alone and lacks a portion of them. The sample holds about 260,000 clones; around 85% are singletons and the top ten take roughly 3%. As to treatment: about 20 received Ad26.COV2.S at low or high dose, single or two shots; about 5 received placebo; per-sample allocation not given. Day 63 after the first injection of vaccine or placebo was the sampling time. This vaccine is an Ad26 vector that expresses the Wuhan-strain SARS-CoV-2 spike.

The chain employs TRBV5-5 and TRBJ2-7, with TRBD2 as a possible D gene (6 bases). This sequence originates from a person between 18 and 65 years old who received the Ad26.COV2.S COVID-19 vaccine or a placebo. The material sequenced was peripheral blood, taken in a trial of Ad26.COV2.S vaccine versus placebo. The CDR3 sequence: CASSLAGTYEQYV. As DNA, the CDR3 is TGTGCCAGCAGCTTAGCGGGCACCTACGAGCAGTACGTC.